This section outlines one T cell receptor (beta chain) sequence together with its context. No cognate antigen has been identified for it. Within one base of it there is no much larger clone, and no base qualities were kept. This specimen belongs to a study of blood T cell repertoires in COVID-19 (dated by TCRdb to between 2020 and 2021). Study-wide context: The collaborator samples originated in the United States, Italy and Spain and spanned the acute and convalescent phases of COVID-19. The material from the prospective study consisted of cDNA or gDNA derived from T cells, B-cell-depleted T cells, or PBMCs. The dataset comprised deeply sampled blood TCRbeta repertoires from subjects exposed to, actively infected with, or recovered from COVID-19. The repertoires were released in a freely available public database intended as a resource for research on the immune response to SARS-CoV-2. The samples were drawn from two sources: the first 160 participants of the ongoing ImmuneRACE study, and 950 to 1,500 subjects contributed by 6 global collaborators. Nearly every sample came with metadata listing a de-identified subject ID, COVID-19 status, age in years and sex. Where HLA class I and class II types were available, the types were taken from metadata supplied by the sample provider, not from assay-based typing. What the authors observed across the whole study: How much clinical and demographic metadata was included differed by source and by participant, and the metadata was provided uncurated.

Collaborating institutions collected whole blood in K2EDTA tubes following their own protocols. Collaborator samples were shipped for TCRbeta analysis as frozen whole blood, isolated PBMCs, or DNA extracted from either sample type. TCRbeta CDR3 regions were amplified from genomic DNA by means of the immunoSEQ Assay, a bias-controlled multiplex PCR. As for the original processing: The number of nucleated cells in each sample was estimated from the amplification of reference gene primers within the assay. To quantify the absolute abundance of each unique TCRbeta CDR3 rearrangement, sequence reads were collapsed and filtered. For each sample, productive Simpson clonality was calculated as the square root of Simpson's diversity index over productive rearrangements. In its TCRdb copy, this immuneACCESS table keeps in-frame sequences only and misses some clones. Where compared with another copy, unresolved V genes explain less than half of these, and the others have no known cause. The V and J calls and clone size come from that table; D and trimming were worked out from the DNA. The sample has under 300,000 clones on record, approximately 86% of them singletons. The ten largest clones capture over 5.5% of the sample.

This sequence was found in a woman aged 60 to 75 with active or convalescent COVID-19. The sample was peripheral blood.

The CDR3 reads as follows: CASGGILGGGAYEQFF. The nucleotide sequence is TGTGCCAGCGGTGGGATTCTTGGCGGGGGGGCATATGAGCAGTTCTTC. Recombination linked TRBV5-4 to TRBJ2-1, with 9 bases aligning to TRBD2. CDR1 and CDR2 are drawn from the germline V gene (reference sequence): SGHNT, YYREEE. V has 7 bases trimmed and J has 8 bases trimmed; junction bases matching no gene number 16. The CDR3 goes from the cysteine to the phenylalanine over 16 residues. Only CDR3 DNA is held: 48 bases, read in frame from base 1.